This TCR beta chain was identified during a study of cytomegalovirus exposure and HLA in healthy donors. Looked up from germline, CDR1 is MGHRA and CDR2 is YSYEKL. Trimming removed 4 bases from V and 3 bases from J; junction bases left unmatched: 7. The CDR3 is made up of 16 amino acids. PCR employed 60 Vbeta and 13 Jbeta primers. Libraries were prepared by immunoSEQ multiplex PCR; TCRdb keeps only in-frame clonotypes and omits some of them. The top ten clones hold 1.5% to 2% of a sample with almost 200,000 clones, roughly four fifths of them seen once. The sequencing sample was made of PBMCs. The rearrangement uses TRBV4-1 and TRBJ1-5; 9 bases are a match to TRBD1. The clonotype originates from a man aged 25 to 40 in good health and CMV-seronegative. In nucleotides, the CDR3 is TGCGCCAGCAGCCTTGGACAGGGGTCTATCAATCAGCCCCAGCATTTT. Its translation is CASSLGQGSINQPQHF.